The T cell receptor (beta chain) under discussion was sequenced for a study of molecular identifiers for immune sequencing clone quantification. With RNA at 10%, 30% or 50%, naive CD8 libraries came from roughly 20,000 to 1,000,000 sorted cells. The CDR3 covers 15 residues. After removal of 0 bases from V and 4 bases from J, the junction contained 8 bases not matched to a gene. Germline V gene data show CDR1 as DFQATT and CDR2 as SNEGSKA (reference sequence). Ten or more counts support this clonotype. MiXCR, run by TCRdb on the PCR reads, gives a single entry per CDR3 protein. The table includes roughly 93,000 distinct CDR3 sequences, under 20% detected once.

The sample taken for sequencing was naive CD8+ T cells from blood, with Jurkat cell RNA spiked in. Regarding subset: FACS-sorted CD8+CD4-CCR7+CD45RA+ naive T cells. The clonotype was recovered from a human donor in good health. Some libraries in this study had Jurkat cell RNA spiked in. The rearrangement joins TRBV20-1 to TRBJ2-7; 8 bases align to TRBD2. The CDR3 region is CSARDYGGATYEQYF. For the CDR3, the DNA is TGCAGTGCTAGAGATTACGGGGGGGCCACGTACGAGCAGTACTTC.